This TCR beta chain was captured by sequencing in a study of sequential checkpoint blockade in melanoma. Overall study: Arm A got nivolumab then ipilimumab; arm B the reverse, 1:1. After both sequences, patients received maintenance nivolumab.

Profiling relied on immunoSEQ multiplex PCR, and the TCRdb table lists in-frame clones only, not all of them. The profile shows 7,500 to 10,000 clones, 75% of them singletons. Specified treatment: randomized to nivolumab then ipilimumab (arm A) or the reverse (arm B). DNA-damaging chemotherapy had not been given to any patient beforehand. PBMC sorting kept live CD3+CD8+ cells without CD19 or CD56. Trimming removed 1 base from V and 0 bases from J, with 7 bases in between. CDR3 length: 14 amino acids. The germline gives CDR1 LGHNA, CDR2 YSLEER. The sample was CD8+ T cells sorted from blood (inferred from file names), taken from a patient given nivolumab and ipilimumab in sequence. The source of this sequence is a human donor with melanoma. The genes are TRBV4-3 and TRBJ2-7; the D is unclear. CDR3 nucleotides: TGCGCCAGCAGCCAAGTATATAGCTCCTACGAGCAGTACTTC. As protein: CASSQVYSSYEQYF.